This T cell receptor (beta chain) appears in the sequencing data of a study of T cells in Graves' hyperthyroidism and ophthalmopathy. Study results and limitations: Stable hyperthyroidism was told apart from ophthalmopathy by a model built on 13 V-J features.

Amplification of TCR beta CDR3 regions used RNA as the template. The primer set for the first-round RT-PCR of the TCR CDR3 was HTBI. Via MiXCR, TCRdb re-called the multiplex PCR reads, giving one row per CDR3 protein. Found here are 93,000 or so distinct CDR3 sequences, 40% to 50% of them singletons; the top ten hold approximately 27%. This clonotype was picked up many times. Its cognate antigen is unknown. An absence of ophthalmopathy progression within 18 months meant stable Graves' hyperthyroidism. Hyperthyroidism had been newly diagnosed in patients aged 18 to 65, and its duration was under 2 months. Clinical symptoms, serum thyroxine and TRAb, thyroid ultrasound and orbital computed tomography together formed the diagnostic basis. Sequencing was performed on blood. This TCR came from a man aged 35-49 years with Graves' hyperthyroidism.

CDR3 sequence: CSARVHNGPPLHF. CDR3 DNA: TGCAGTGCTAGAGTGCATAACGGCCCACCCCTCCACTTT. V gene TRBV20-1 combines with J gene TRBJ1-6; D gene ambiguous. V was trimmed by 1 base and J by 11 bases, leaving 12 bases between them. The CDR3 sequence is 13 residues long. The germline V gene encodes CDR1 DFQATT and CDR2 SNEGSKA (reference sequence).